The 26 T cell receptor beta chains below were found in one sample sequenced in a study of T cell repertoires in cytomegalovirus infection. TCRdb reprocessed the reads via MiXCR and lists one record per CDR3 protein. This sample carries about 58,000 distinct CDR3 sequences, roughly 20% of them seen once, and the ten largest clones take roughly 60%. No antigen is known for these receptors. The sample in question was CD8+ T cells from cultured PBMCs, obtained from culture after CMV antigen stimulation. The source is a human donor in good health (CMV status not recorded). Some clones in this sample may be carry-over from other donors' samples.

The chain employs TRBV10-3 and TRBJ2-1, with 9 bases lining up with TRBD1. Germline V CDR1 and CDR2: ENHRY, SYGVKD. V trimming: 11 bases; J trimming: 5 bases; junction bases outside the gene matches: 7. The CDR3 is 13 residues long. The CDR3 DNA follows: TGTGCCGTCGACAGGGGGACGGACAATGAGCAGTTCTTC. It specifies CAVDRGTDNEQFF.

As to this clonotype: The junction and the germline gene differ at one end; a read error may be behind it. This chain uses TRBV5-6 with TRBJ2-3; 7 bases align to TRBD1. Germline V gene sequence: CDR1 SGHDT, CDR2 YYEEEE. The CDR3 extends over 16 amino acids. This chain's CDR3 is CASGSDRAQGLDSQYF. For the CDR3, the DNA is TGTGCCAGCGGCTCTGACAGGGCGCAGGGGTTAGATTCGCAGTATTTT. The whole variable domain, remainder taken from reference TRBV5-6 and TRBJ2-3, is DAGVTQSPTHLIKTRGQQVTLRCSPKSGHDTVSWYQQALGQGPQFIFQYYEEEERQRGNFPDRFSGHQFPNYSSELNVNALLLGDSALYLCASGSDRAQGLDSQYFGPGTRLTVL.

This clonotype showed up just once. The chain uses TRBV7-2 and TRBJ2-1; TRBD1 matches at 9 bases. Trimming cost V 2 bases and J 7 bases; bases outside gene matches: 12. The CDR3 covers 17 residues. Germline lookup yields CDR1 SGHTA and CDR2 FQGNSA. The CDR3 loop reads CASSLRATGQGRNEQFF. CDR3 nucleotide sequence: TGTGCCAGCAGCTTAAGGGCTACAGGACAGGGGAGGAATGAGCAGTTCTTC.

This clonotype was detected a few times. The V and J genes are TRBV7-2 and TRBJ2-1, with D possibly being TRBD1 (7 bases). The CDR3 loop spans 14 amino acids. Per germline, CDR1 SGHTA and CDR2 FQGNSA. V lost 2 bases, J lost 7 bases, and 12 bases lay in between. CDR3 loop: CASSLLQGRNEQFF. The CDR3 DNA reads TGTGCCAGCAGCTTACTACAGGGGAGGAATGAGCAGTTCTTC.

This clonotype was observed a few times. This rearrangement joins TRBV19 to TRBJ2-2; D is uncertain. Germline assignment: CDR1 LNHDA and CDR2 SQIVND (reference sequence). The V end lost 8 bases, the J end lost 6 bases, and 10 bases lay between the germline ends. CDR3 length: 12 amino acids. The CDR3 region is CASGALPGELFF. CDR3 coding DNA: TGTGCCAGTGGTGCGTTGCCCGGGGAGCTGTTTTTT.

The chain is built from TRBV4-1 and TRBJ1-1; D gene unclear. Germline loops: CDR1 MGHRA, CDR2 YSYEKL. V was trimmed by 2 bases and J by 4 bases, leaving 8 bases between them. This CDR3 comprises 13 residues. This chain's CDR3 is CASSQFRSTEAFF. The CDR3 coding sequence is TGCGCCAGCAGCCAATTTCGATCCACTGAAGCTTTCTTT.

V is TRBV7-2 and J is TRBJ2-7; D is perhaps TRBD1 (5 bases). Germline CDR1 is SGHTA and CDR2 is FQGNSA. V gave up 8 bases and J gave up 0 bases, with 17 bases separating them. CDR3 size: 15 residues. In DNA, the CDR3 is TGTGCCAGCGGGCGGACCTCAGGGCCCTCCTACGAGCAGTACTTC. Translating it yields CASGRTSGPSYEQYF.

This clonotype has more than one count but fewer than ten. CDR3 region: CASSKNHLGSLNTEAFF. The CDR3 nucleotides are TGTGCCAGCAGCAAAAATCACCTAGGGAGCTTGAACACTGAAGCTTTCTTT. This rearrangement joins TRBV27 to TRBJ1-1; D not certain. The CDR3 covers 17 residues. Per the germline V gene, CDR1 is MNHEY and CDR2 is SMNVEV (reference sequence). V was cut by 6 bases and J by 0 bases, with 20 bases left in between.

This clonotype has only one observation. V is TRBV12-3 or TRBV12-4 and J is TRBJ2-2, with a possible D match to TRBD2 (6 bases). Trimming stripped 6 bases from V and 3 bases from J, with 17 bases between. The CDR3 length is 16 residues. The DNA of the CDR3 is TGTGCCAGCAGCGGTTACGGGAGTGCGGACACCGGGGAGCTGTTTTTT. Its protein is CASSGYGSADTGELFF.

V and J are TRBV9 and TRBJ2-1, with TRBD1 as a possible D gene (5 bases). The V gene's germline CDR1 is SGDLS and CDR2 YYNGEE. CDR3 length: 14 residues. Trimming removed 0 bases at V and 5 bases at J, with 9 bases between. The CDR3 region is CASSVVAGNNEQFF. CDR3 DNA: TGTGCCAGCAGCGTAGTGGCAGGGAACAATGAGCAGTTCTTC.

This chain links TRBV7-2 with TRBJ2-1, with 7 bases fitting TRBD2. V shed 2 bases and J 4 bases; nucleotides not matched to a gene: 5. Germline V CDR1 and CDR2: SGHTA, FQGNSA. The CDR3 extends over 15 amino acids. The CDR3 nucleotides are TGTGCCAGCAGCTTACCGGGGGGTAGTTACAATGAGCAGTTCTTC. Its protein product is CASSLPGGSYNEQFF.

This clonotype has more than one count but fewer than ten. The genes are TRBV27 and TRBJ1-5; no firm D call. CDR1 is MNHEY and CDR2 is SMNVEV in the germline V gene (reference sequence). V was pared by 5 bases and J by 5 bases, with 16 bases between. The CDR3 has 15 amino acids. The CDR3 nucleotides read TGTGCCAGCAGTCCACGGAGTCTCCGGGATCAGCCCCAGCATTTT. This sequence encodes CASSPRSLRDQPQHF.

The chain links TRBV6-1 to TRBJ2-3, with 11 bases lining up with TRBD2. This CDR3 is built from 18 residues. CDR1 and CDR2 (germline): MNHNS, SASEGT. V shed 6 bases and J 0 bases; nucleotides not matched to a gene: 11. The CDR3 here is CASSPRLLAGGSTDTQYF. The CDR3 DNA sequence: TGTGCCAGCAGCCCTAGGCTGCTAGCGGGGGGCAGCACAGATACGCAGTATTTT.

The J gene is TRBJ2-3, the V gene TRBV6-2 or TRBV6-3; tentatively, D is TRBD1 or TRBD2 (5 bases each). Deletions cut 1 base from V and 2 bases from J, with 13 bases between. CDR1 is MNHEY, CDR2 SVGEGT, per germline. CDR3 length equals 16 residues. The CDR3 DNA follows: TGTGCCAGCAGTTACTGGGGACGGCCTGTCACAGATACGCAGTATTTT. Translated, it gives CASSYWGRPVTDTQYF.

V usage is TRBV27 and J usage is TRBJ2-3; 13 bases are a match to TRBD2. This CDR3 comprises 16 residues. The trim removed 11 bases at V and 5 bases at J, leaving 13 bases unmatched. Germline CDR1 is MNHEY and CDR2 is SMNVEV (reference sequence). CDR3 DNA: TGTGCCCGCCGTCCAGGGACTAGCGGGATCATAGATACGCAGTATTTT. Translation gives CARRPGTSGIIDTQYF.

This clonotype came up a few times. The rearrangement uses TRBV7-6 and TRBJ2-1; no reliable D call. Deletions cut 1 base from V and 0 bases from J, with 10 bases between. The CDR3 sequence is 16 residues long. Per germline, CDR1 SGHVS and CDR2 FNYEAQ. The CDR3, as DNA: TGTGCCAGCAGCTTAGAGACGGCTAGCTCCTACAATGAGCAGTTCTTC. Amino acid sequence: CASSLETASSYNEQFF.

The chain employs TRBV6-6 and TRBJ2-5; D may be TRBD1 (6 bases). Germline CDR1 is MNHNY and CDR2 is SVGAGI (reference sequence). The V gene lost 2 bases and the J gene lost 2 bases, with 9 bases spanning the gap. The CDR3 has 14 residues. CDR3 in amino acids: CASSYTDSQETQYF. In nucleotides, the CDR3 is TGTGCCAGCAGTTACACGGACAGTCAAGAGACCCAGTACTTC.

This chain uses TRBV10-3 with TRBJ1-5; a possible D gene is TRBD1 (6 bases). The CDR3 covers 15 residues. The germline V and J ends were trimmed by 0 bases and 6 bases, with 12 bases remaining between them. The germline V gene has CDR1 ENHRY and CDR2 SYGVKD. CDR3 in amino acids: CAISESTGGGQPQHF. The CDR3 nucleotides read TGTGCCATCAGTGAGTCGACAGGAGGAGGTCAGCCCCAGCATTTT.

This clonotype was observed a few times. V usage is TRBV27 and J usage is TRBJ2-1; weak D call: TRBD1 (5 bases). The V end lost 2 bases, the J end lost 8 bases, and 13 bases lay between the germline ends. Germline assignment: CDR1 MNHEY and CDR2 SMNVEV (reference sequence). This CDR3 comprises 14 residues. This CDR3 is CASSLSREIDEQFF. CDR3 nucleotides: TGTGCCAGCAGTTTAAGCAGGGAAATCGATGAGCAGTTCTTC.

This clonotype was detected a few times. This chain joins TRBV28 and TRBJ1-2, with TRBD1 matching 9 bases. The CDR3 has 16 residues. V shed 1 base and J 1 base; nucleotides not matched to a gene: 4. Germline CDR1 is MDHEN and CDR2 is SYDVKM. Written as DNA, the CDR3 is TGTGCCAGCAGTTTATCGTGGACAGGGGATAACTATGGCTACACCTTC. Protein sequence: CASSLSWTGDNYGYTF.

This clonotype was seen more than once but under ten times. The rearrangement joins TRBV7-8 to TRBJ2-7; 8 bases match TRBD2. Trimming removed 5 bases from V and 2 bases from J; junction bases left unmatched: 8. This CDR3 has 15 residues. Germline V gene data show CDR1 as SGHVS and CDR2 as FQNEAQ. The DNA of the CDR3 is TGTGCCAGCAGCGCCCTTAGCGGGGCAACCTACGAGCAGTACTTC. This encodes CASSALSGATYEQYF.

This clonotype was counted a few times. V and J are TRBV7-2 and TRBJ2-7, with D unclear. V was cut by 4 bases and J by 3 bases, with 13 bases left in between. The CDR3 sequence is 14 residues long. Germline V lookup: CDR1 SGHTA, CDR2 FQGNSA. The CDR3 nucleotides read TGTGCCAGCAGCTATAAAAGGAACCTCTACGAGCAGTACTTC. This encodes CASSYKRNLYEQYF.

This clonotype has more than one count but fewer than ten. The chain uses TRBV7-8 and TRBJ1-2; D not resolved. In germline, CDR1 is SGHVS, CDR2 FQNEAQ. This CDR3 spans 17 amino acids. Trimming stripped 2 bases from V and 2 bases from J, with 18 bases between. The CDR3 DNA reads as TGTGCCAGCAGCTTACTTCGTATCAACACCCCGAACTATGGCTACACCTTC. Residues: CASSLLRINTPNYGYTF.

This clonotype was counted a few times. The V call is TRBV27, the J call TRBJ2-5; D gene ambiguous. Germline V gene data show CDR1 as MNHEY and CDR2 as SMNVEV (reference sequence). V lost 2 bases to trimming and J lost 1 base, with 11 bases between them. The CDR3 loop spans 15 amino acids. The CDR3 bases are TGTGCCAGCAGTTTAAGACGAGTAAGCCAAGAGACCCAGTACTTC. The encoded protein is CASSLRRVSQETQYF.

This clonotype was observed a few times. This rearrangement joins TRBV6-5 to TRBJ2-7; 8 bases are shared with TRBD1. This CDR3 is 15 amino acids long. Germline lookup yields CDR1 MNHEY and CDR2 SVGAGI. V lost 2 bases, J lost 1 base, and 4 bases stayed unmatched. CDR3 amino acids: CASSYGTGGSYEQYF. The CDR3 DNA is TGTGCCAGCAGTTACGGCACAGGGGGTTCCTACGAGCAGTACTTC.

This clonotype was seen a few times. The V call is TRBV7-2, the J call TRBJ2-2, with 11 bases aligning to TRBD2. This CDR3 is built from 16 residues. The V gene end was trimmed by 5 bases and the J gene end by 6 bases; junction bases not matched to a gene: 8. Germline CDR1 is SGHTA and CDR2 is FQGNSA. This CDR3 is CASSPLAGGLAGELFF. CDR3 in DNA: TGTGCCAGCAGCCCTTTAGCGGGAGGGTTAGCCGGGGAGCTGTTTTTT. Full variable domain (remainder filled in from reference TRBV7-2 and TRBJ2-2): GAGVSQSPSNKVTEKGKDVELRCDPISGHTALYWYRQSLGQGLEFLIYFQGNSAPDKSGLPSDRFSAERTGGSVSTLTIQRTQQEDSAVYLCASSPLAGGLAGELFFGEGSRLTVL.